This TCR beta chain was identified in a study of T cells after yellow fever vaccination (dated by TCRdb to between 2017 and 2020). Concerning the study at large: The SMART-Seq v4 Ultra Low Input RNA kit was used to prepare libraries from fractions with low cell numbers. To track T-cell clones before and after primary and booster YFV17D yellow fever vaccination, bulk TCR alpha and beta repertoires were sequenced longitudinally. Two healthy male donors made up the cohort, one aged 18 to 30 years and the other aged 30 to 40 years. Bulk PBMC replicates and cell subsets were isolated from blood drawn at multiple timepoints before and after both primary and secondary immunization. On the study overall, not on this receptor specifically: A small share of clonotypes was detected in both CD4 and CD8 compartments, with the overlap likely arising from convergent recombination. Most clones expanded after primary vaccination (approximately 95% of CD4 and roughly 90% of CD8) were re-detected after the booster, suggesting that broad memory maintenance occurred. Compared with the primary T-cell response, the secondary T-cell response was faster but weaker, reaching its peak on day 5 rather than on day 15. Because the study included only a couple of donors, the extent to which the findings can be generalized is limited. Computational filtering was needed because FACS-sorted repertoires could contain abundant contaminating clonotypes from the bulk population.

What this sample's treatment or condition label stands for: live attenuated yellow fever vaccine strain. At each blood-draw timepoint, two biological replicates of bulk PBMCs were obtained. A standard Ficoll-Paque protocol was used to isolate PBMCs from peripheral blood. RNA was extracted with TriZol from bulk PBMCs, CD4 and CD8 fractions, and dextramer-positive and dextramer-negative fractions. TCR cDNA was synthesized by 5'RACE template switching, through which a universal primer site and unique molecular identifiers were introduced. cDNA synthesis was primed from both the TCR alpha and TCR beta constant segments. Two PCR steps were used to amplify libraries, with sample barcodes and sequencing adapters being added in the second step. Sequencing of libraries was done on Illumina HiSeq 2500 (2x100 bp) or NovaSeq (2x150 bp). In the original analysis: Demultiplexing of reads and collapsing into UMI consensus sequences were performed with MIGEC, and V(D)J alignment was carried out with MiXCR. Vaccine-responding clonotypes were identified with edgeR using replicate PBMC samples, with FDR below 0.01 and a log2 fold change above 5 up to day 15 being required. Each bulk clonotype was labeled CD4 or CD8 based on which sequenced repertoire, CD4 or CD8, contained the clonotype at higher abundance. In-frame beta chains were kept once TCRdb had trimmed the public reads at Q25 with fastp and called clones with MiXCR. Every CDR3 protein is listed once, alongside the most common genes and DNA of its rows. In this record, the V and J calls reflect TCRdb's handling and not the investigators' own analysis. This sample has 620,000 or so distinct CDR3 sequences in its table, and roughly an eighth of those were observed once. The ten largest clones add up to under 15% of the sample.

V is trimmed back by 5 bases and J by 4 bases, and the junction contains 6 bases that no gene match accounts for. CDR1 and CDR2 (KGHSH, LQKENI) derive from the germline V gene. Reading from cysteine to phenylalanine, the CDR3 counts 14 amino acids. Only the CDR3 portion is preserved as DNA: 42 bases, with reading frame beginning at the first base. A few counts support this clonotype. Its antigen remains undetermined. The input lacks base qualities; no much larger clone sits a single base away. Here the chain combines TRBV18 and TRBJ2-5; TRBD1 fits 8 bases in the junction. The sequenced sample was PBMCs, obtained on the day of the yellow fever booster vaccination. The sequence was obtained from a man aged 25-40 years who received the YFV17D yellow fever vaccine. The CDR3 here reads CASSAQGAGETQYF. The sequenced DNA: TGTGCCAGCTCAGCCCAGGGGGCAGGAGAGACCCAGTACTTC.